The 8 T cell receptor beta chains listed next were all sequenced from one sample in a study of prognosis after radiotherapy for stage I lung cancer (dated by TCRdb to about 2021). TCRdb records Illumina HiSeq 3000 as the sequencer. The TCR beta CDR3 region was amplified from genomic DNA by two rounds of multiplex PCR. In the first round of PCR, primers specific to each TRBV and TRBJ gene were used, and the primer sequences are filed in Chinese patent CN105087789A. TCRdb itself trimmed the public reads at Q25 with fastp, ran MiXCR and retained productive beta chains. Entries are consolidated by CDR3 protein sequence, retaining the most common genes and DNA. The sample data list some 15,000 distinct CDR3 sequences, and approximately 60% of these were observed just once. The ten largest account for about 26% of the sample. Source: PBMCs, taken before or after stereotactic body radiation therapy (not recorded which). All receptors derive from a donor aged 50 or older with non-small cell lung cancer.

This clonotype was observed at least ten times. This rearrangement joins TRBV4-1 to TRBJ2-7; TRBD2 matches 7 bases. The V gene's germline CDR1 is MGHRA and CDR2 YSYEKL. The CDR3 has 16 amino acids. Germline trimming cut 4 bases from V and 1 base from J; bases unmatched to any gene: 10. CDR3 nucleotide sequence: TGCGCCAGCAGCCGAGCCGGGGCGGGAGCTTCCTACGAGCAGTACTTC. Residues: CASSRAGAGASYEQYF.

Sample share makes this clonotype medium-sized. The chain recombines TRBV5-1 with TRBJ2-2; perhaps D is TRBD1 or TRBD2 (5 bases each). V was cut by 4 bases and J by 1 base, with 14 bases left in between. This CDR3 comprises 16 residues. The germline V gene has CDR1 SGHRS and CDR2 YFSETQ. As DNA, the CDR3 is TGCGCCAGCAGCAGGGACGGACAAATGAACACCGGGGAGCTGTTTTTT. This sequence encodes CASSRDGQMNTGELFF. The whole variable domain, remainder taken from reference TRBV5-1 and TRBJ2-2, is KAGVTQTPRYLIKTRGQQVTLSCSPISGHRSVSWYQQTPGQGLQFLFEYFSETQRNKGNFPGRFSGRQFSNSRSEMNVSTLELGDSALYLCASSRDGQMNTGELFFGEGSRLTVL.

V is TRBV20-1 and J is TRBJ1-2, with D maybe TRBD1 (5 bases). Trimming took off 7 bases at V and 7 bases at J, with 16 bases between the two ends. The V gene's germline CDR1 is DFQATT and CDR2 SNEGSKA (reference sequence). CDR3 size: 12 residues. The CDR3 loop is CSEGGLGRGYTF. CDR3 nucleotide sequence: TGCAGTGAAGGAGGGTTGGGGCGTGGCTACACCTTC.

There are many counts of this clonotype. CDR3 in amino acids: CSAGPKRYSGTGVEQYF. CDR3 nucleotides: TGCAGTGCTGGACCGAAGAGATACTCCGGGACAGGGGTCGAGCAGTACTTC. This chain uses TRBV20-1 with TRBJ2-7, with TRBD1 identical over 10 bases. There are 17 residues in the CDR3. With 5 bases clipped from V and 6 bases from J, the junction kept 19 bases outside the gene matches. Looked up from germline, CDR1 is DFQATT and CDR2 is SNEGSKA (reference sequence).

This clonotype was observed many times. V and J are TRBV29-1 and TRBJ2-5; D may be TRBD1 or TRBD2 (6 bases each). Deletions cut 7 bases from V and 7 bases from J, with 19 bases between. The germline V gene encodes CDR1 SQVTM and CDR2 ANQGSEA. The CDR3 covers 13 residues. CDR3 region: CSAGTGALVTQYF. CDR3 nucleotide sequence: TGCAGCGCTGGGACGGGGGCGTTGGTGACCCAGTACTTC.

This clonotype came up many times. This chain uses TRBV28 with TRBJ2-2; 8 bases line up with TRBD2. Trimming removed 6 bases from V and 6 bases from J; junction bases left unmatched: 6. CDR1 and CDR2 (germline): MDHEN, SYDVKM. CDR3 size: 14 residues. The CDR3 spells CASRTGGRAGELFF. CDR3 coding DNA: TGTGCCAGCAGGACGGGAGGGCGTGCCGGGGAGCTGTTTTTT.

Turning to this clonotype: This may come from a read error, since a much larger clone is one base off. V usage is TRBV11-2 and J usage is TRBJ2-1, with 8 bases aligning to TRBD2. Germline assignment: CDR1 SGHAT and CDR2 FQNNGV. The CDR3 length is 15 residues. The CDR3 DNA reads TGTGCCATCAGCCCCGGGGGGGGGGCGCGTTATGAGCAGTTCTTC. Its protein is CAISPGGGARYEQFF.

This clonotype was recorded once. Relative to the germline gene, one junction end is altered; a read error may explain this. The rearrangement links TRBV12-3 or TRBV12-4 to TRBJ2-2; no clear D. The CDR3 has 11 amino acids. The CDR3 region has the DNA TGCGCCAGCAGCTTCAACGGGGAGCTGTTTTTT. This translates into CASSFNGELFF.